This T cell receptor (beta chain) was documented in a study of identical twins. Study-wide results and limits: Insertions were fewer in abundant cord blood beta clonotypes, whereas memory repertoires showed none of this pattern. The study found weaker excess twin sharing in beta out-of-frame sequences.

As regards this clonotype: What it recognizes is unknown.

Healthy Caucasians supplied all donations. TCRdb used MiXCR to reprocess the 5' RACE reads, holding one entry per CDR3 protein. Of 1.5 million to 2 million distinct CDR3 sequences in the sample, around 29% are singletons; the top ten hold roughly 0.3%. The material sequenced was cord blood. This TCR derives from a newborn girl in good health.

This chain's CDR3 is CSASRRGDQPQHF. As DNA, the CDR3 is TGCAGTGCTAGCCGCAGGGGGGATCAGCCCCAGCATTTT. The chain has TRBV20-1 and TRBJ1-5; 7 bases are a match to TRBD1. Per the germline V gene, CDR1 is DFQATT and CDR2 is SNEGSKA (reference sequence). V shed 3 bases and J 5 bases; nucleotides not matched to a gene: 4. This CDR3 is built from 13 residues.